Presented here are 27 T cell receptor beta chains from one specimen sequenced in a study of siplizumab effects on memory and regulatory T cells. The method was immunoSEQ multiplex PCR; TCRdb's version includes in-frame clones alone and lacks a portion of them. The table shows 110,000 or so clones, with 80% to 95% occurring only once. The sample consisted of non-Treg CD4+ T cells sorted from blood. Source of these receptors: a human donor in good health.

CDR3 sequence (DNA): TGCGCCAGCAGCCTGGTTGGGGGAACCTACGAGCAGTACTTC. Translated, it gives CASSLVGGTYEQYF. The rearrangement links TRBV10-2 to TRBJ2-7; D assignment may be TRBD1 or TRBD2 (5 bases each). The CDR3 has 14 amino acids. CDR1 is WSHSY, CDR2 SAAADI, per germline. V was pared by 6 bases and J by 2 bases, with 14 bases between.

V is TRBV5-6 and J is TRBJ2-1; D remains unclear. The CDR3 totals 13 residues. Trimming shortened V by 1 base and J by 7 bases, and 9 bases separated the two germline ends. CDR1 is SGHDT and CDR2 is YYEEEE in the germline V gene. For the CDR3, the DNA is TGTGCCAGCAGCTTGATTAGCACGAATGAGCAGTTCTTC. Translation: CASSLISTNEQFF.

The chain combines TRBV6-6 with TRBJ2-1; 7 bases fit TRBD2. This CDR3 has 14 amino acids. Trimming cost V 6 bases and J 9 bases; bases outside gene matches: 11. Germline V gene data show CDR1 as MNHNY and CDR2 as SVGAGI (reference sequence). Written as DNA, the CDR3 is TGTGCCAGCAGACCGACTGGGCGGGGGAGTGAGCAGTTCTTC. The encoded protein is CASRPTGRGSEQFF.

The table lists this clone with a count of one. The chain is built from TRBV7-2 and TRBJ2-7; 8 bases map to TRBD1. The CDR3 consists of 16 residues. Germline lookup yields CDR1 SGHTA and CDR2 FQGNSA. Losses at the gene ends were 2 bases for V and 0 bases for J; bases not matched to a gene: 6. The CDR3 DNA sequence: TGTGCCAGCAGCTTACGGACAGGGTCCATCTCCTACGAGCAGTACTTC. Translated: CASSLRTGSISYEQYF. The full variable domain, its missing parts supplied by reference TRBV7-2 and TRBJ2-7, is GAGVSQSPSNKVTEKGKDVELRCDPISGHTALYWYRQSLGQGLEFLIYFQGNSAPDKSGLPSDRFSAERTGGSVSTLTIQRTQQEDSAVYLCASSLRTGSISYEQYFGPGTRLTVT.

V is TRBV4-3 and J is TRBJ1-1, with no clear D. Deletions cut 2 bases from V and 0 bases from J, with 16 bases between. Germline-derived CDR1 and CDR2 are LGHNA and YSLEER. This CDR3 has 17 amino acids. The CDR3: CASSQYLAESLNTEAFF. The CDR3 DNA is TGCGCCAGCAGCCAATATCTGGCAGAAAGCTTGAACACTGAAGCTTTCTTT.

The gene calls are TRBV7-6 and TRBJ1-5; D is uncertain. CDR3 length: 13 residues. CDR1 and CDR2 (germline): SGHVS, FNYEAQ. V lost 5 bases and J lost 11, with 16 bases in between. CDR3 loop: CASSIGPSATQHF. DNA of the CDR3: TGTGCCAGCAGCATCGGGCCCTCCGCGACCCAGCATTTT. The entire variable domain, with the rest obtained from reference TRBV7-6 and TRBJ1-5, is as follows: GAGVSQSPRYKVTKRGQDVALRCDPISGHVSLYWYRQALGQGPEFLTYFNYEAQQDKSGLPNDRFSAERPEGSISTLTIQRTEQRDSAMYRCASSIGPSATQHFGDGTRLSIL.

This sequence joins TRBV7-3 and TRBJ2-7; 10 nucleotides align to TRBD1. This CDR3 contains 15 residues. The germline V gene has CDR1 SGHTA and CDR2 FQGTGA. V dropped 4 bases and J dropped 3; count of bases not matched to a gene: 6. The CDR3 bases are TGTGCCAGCAGCTCCGCCGGGACAGGGGACTACGAGCAGTACTTC. It is translated as CASSSAGTGDYEQYF.

This clone is a singleton in its sample. The chain combines TRBV5-6 with TRBJ2-2; 9 bases agree with TRBD1. V was pared by 4 bases and J by 7 bases, with 8 bases of the junction left unmatched. This CDR3 contains 15 residues. Germline V gene lookup returns CDR1 SGHDT and CDR2 YYEEEE. CDR3 sequence: CASSANRGQGGELFF. The CDR3 DNA reads TGTGCCAGCAGCGCCAACAGGGGGCAGGGCGGGGAGCTGTTTTTT. The full variable domain, with the rest looked up from reference TRBV5-6 and TRBJ2-2, is DAGVTQSPTHLIKTRGQQVTLRCSPKSGHDTVSWYQQALGQGPQFIFQYYEEEERQRGNFPDRFSGHQFPNYSSELNVNALLLGDSALYLCASSANRGQGGELFFGEGSRLTVL.

This clone appeared once. The V gene is TRBV7-2, the J gene TRBJ2-3, with D unresolved. Germline CDR1 SGHTA, CDR2 FQGNSA. V dropped 1 base and J dropped 4 bases, with 9 bases sitting between them. The CDR3 totals 14 residues. The chain's CDR3 is CASSLGSFPDTQYF. CDR3 DNA sequence: TGTGCCAGCAGCTTAGGGTCGTTTCCAGATACGCAGTATTTT.

The chain uses TRBV5-1 and TRBJ2-5, with D maybe TRBD2 (6 bases). The germline V gene has CDR1 SGHRS and CDR2 YFSETQ. V gave up 4 bases and J gave up 0 bases, with 10 bases separating them. This CDR3 is 14 amino acids long. CDR3 nucleotides: TGCGCCAGCAGCCGGGACTGGAACCAAGAGACCCAGTACTTC. It codes for CASSRDWNQETQYF.

The V gene is TRBV27, the J gene TRBJ1-2; 8 nucleotides line up with TRBD1. Germline V gene lookup returns CDR1 MNHEY and CDR2 SMNVEV (reference sequence). J lost 6 bases, V lost 2 bases, and 8 bases had no gene match. This CDR3 is built from 15 residues. This chain's CDR3 is CASSLIGQGRNGYTF. The CDR3 region has the DNA TGTGCCAGCAGTTTAATTGGACAGGGAAGGAATGGCTACACCTTC.

The chain is built from TRBV27 and TRBJ2-7, with 15 bases lining up with TRBD2. V trimming: 3 bases; J trimming: 4 bases; junction bases outside the gene matches: 4. Looked up from germline, CDR1 is MNHEY and CDR2 is SMNVEV (reference sequence). The CDR3 length is 16 residues. CDR3 coding DNA: TGTGCCAGCAGTTTCGGACTAGCGGGGGGGAAGTACGAGCAGTACTTC. Translating gives CASSFGLAGGKYEQYF.

This chain joins TRBV7-6 and TRBJ1-1; weak D call: TRBD1 (6 bases). Trimming removed 4 bases from V and 0 bases from J, with 15 bases in between. CDR1 is SGHVS, CDR2 FNYEAQ, per germline. CDR3 length equals 16 residues. The CDR3 loop reads CASSSQPDRMNTEAFF. Here the CDR3 DNA reads TGTGCCAGCAGCTCACAACCCGACAGGATGAACACTGAAGCTTTCTTT.

V usage is TRBV9 and J usage is TRBJ1-4; possible D gene TRBD1, 6 bases. Deletions cut 3 bases from V and 7 bases from J, with 16 bases between. This CDR3 has 15 residues. Looked up from germline, CDR1 is SGDLS and CDR2 is YYNGEE. In DNA, the CDR3 is TGTGCCAGCAGCGAGAGCACAGGGAACAGTGAAAAACTGTTTTTT. Its protein is CASSESTGNSEKLFF. Complete variable domain (other parts from reference TRBV9 and TRBJ1-4): DSGVTQTPKHLITATGQRVTLRCSPRSGDLSVYWYQQSLDQGLQFLIQYYNGEERAKGNILERFSAQQFPDLHSELNLSSLELGDSALYFCASSESTGNSEKLFFGSGTQLSVL.

The chain recombines TRBV28 with TRBJ2-6, with D hard to call. Germline CDR1 MDHEN, CDR2 SYDVKM. Trimming shortened V by 5 bases and J by 4 bases, and 6 bases separated the two germline ends. The CDR3 runs 13 residues. The CDR3 is CASSRAGANVLTF. The CDR3 nucleotides are TGTGCCAGCAGTAGGGCAGGGGCCAACGTCCTGACTTTC.

The chain couples TRBV4-3 to TRBJ1-4, with unresolved D. V was trimmed by 0 bases and J by 8 bases, leaving 7 bases between them. CDR1 is LGHNA, CDR2 YSLEER, per germline. This CDR3 is 13 amino acids long. The CDR3 DNA follows: TGCGCCAGCAGCCAAGAAACCAGGGAAAAACTGTTTTTT. It codes for CASSQETREKLFF.

This sequence joins TRBV5-4 and TRBJ2-3, with a tentative D call TRBD2 (7 bases). Per the germline V gene, CDR1 is SGHNT and CDR2 is YYREEE (reference sequence). The CDR3 runs 16 residues. Between the trimmed V and J ends, which lost 1 base and 4 bases, there was a span of 16 bases. CDR3 bases: TGTGCCAGCAGCTTGTCCCGGGGGGCCTTACCAGATACGCAGTATTTT. Protein product: CASSLSRGALPDTQYF.

The rearrangement uses TRBV6-1 and TRBJ1-1; no clear D. Looked up from germline, CDR1 is MNHNS and CDR2 is SASEGT. V was cut by 5 bases and J by 5 bases, with 9 bases left in between. The CDR3 totals 12 residues. The CDR3 region is CASSSVGTEAFF. The CDR3 nucleotides read TGTGCCAGCAGTAGCGTGGGGACTGAAGCTTTCTTT.

This clone showed up just a few times. This chain joins TRBV5-1 and TRBJ1-1; a possible D gene is TRBD1 (5 bases). Trimming left V 3 bases short and J 0 bases short, with 9 bases between. Looked up from germline, CDR1 is SGHRS and CDR2 is YFSETQ. The CDR3 has 14 residues. The CDR3 loop reads CASSSTALNTEAFF. The CDR3 bases are TGCGCCAGCAGCTCGACAGCCTTGAACACTGAAGCTTTCTTT.

This clone was found once. J is TRBJ2-3 and V is TRBV6-6; the D is unclear. The CDR3 is 16 amino acids. Germline CDR1 MNHNY, CDR2 SVGAGI (reference sequence). V was shortened by 5 bases and J by 2 bases, with 17 bases between the two germline ends. CDR3 DNA: TGTGCCAGCAGTACCCCGGGTTTGTGGAACACAGATACGCAGTATTTT. Residues: CASSTPGLWNTDTQYF.

J is TRBJ2-2 and V is TRBV7-3, with D perhaps TRBD2 (5 bases). This CDR3 is built from 15 residues. The germline V gene has CDR1 SGHTA and CDR2 FQGTGA. V was pared by 5 bases and J by 5 bases, with 15 bases between. Here the CDR3 DNA reads TGTGCCAGCAGCGCGGACTTGACCTTTACCGGGGAGCTGTTTTTT. It specifies CASSADLTFTGELFF.

This clone was observed a handful of times. This chain joins TRBV30 and TRBJ1-1, with D possibly matching TRBD1 (6 bases). Germline V lookup: CDR1 GTSNPN, CDR2 SVGIG (reference sequence). The CDR3 extends over 12 amino acids. The V end was cut by 3 bases, the J end by 1 base, with 6 bases between. The CDR3 nucleotides are TGTGCCTGGAGGGACAGGAACACTGAAGCTTTCTTT. It encodes CAWRDRNTEAFF.

This chain connects TRBV29-1 to TRBJ2-4; D might be TRBD1 or TRBD2, each matching 6 bases. The CDR3 has 14 amino acids. Germline V gene data show CDR1 as SQVTM and CDR2 as ANQGSEA. V lost 6 bases, J lost 2 bases, and 14 bases lay in between. In nucleotides, the CDR3 is TGCAGCGTCGAGGGGGGTGGGTCCAAAAACATTCAGTACTTC. The encoded protein is CSVEGGGSKNIQYF.

V is TRBV23-1 and J is TRBJ1-5; D is undetermined. TRBV23-1 counts as an open reading frame of uncertain function. Trimming left V 4 bases short and J 0 bases short, with 7 bases between. CDR3 size: 14 residues. The CDR3 DNA sequence: TGCGCCAGCAGTCGAGTCTATAGCAATCAGCCCCAGCATTTT. It yields the protein CASSRVYSNQPQHF.

J is TRBJ1-2 and V is TRBV11-1; tentative D call: TRBD1 (5 bases). The ends were cut back, 5 bases at V and 0 bases at J, with 16 bases in the middle. Germline V CDR1 and CDR2: SGHAT, FQDESV (reference sequence). The CDR3 is made up of 16 amino acids. The CDR3 coding sequence is TGTGCCAGCAGCCCTCGGGGCAACCCAGCTAACTATGGCTACACCTTC. Protein sequence: CASSPRGNPANYGYTF.

This chain joins TRBV15 and TRBJ1-1; possibly TRBD1 for D (5 bases). Germline CDR1 reads LNHNV; CDR2 reads YYDKDF (reference sequence). This CDR3 region has 11 residues. Trimming removed 6 bases from V and 11 bases from J, with 13 bases in between. The DNA for the CDR3 is TGTGCCACCAGGGGGGAGGGGTCGGCTTTCTTT. It is translated as CATRGEGSAFF.

This chain links TRBV19 with TRBJ2-1, with D possibly being TRBD2 (6 bases). Looked up from germline, CDR1 is LNHDA and CDR2 is SQIVND (reference sequence). The CDR3 is 14 amino acids. V dropped 3 bases and J dropped 6 bases, with 12 bases sitting between them. The CDR3 region has the DNA TGTGCCAGTAGTATGACGGGACTGGGCAATGAGCAGTTCTTC. It codes for CASSMTGLGNEQFF.